Listed here are 2 T cell receptor beta chains from one sample, sequenced in a study of shared clonotypes between healthy human individuals. Libraries were prepared by immunoSEQ multiplex PCR; TCRdb keeps only in-frame clonotypes and omits some of them. This sample carries 400,000 to 550,000 clones, 70% to 85% of them seen once, and the ten largest clones take less than 15%. What was sequenced was PBMCs. All receptors derive from a woman aged 40 to 49 in good health. Some clones in this sample may be carry-over from other donors' samples.

The gene calls are TRBV27 and TRBJ1-2; 8 bases fit TRBD1. The J segment lost 7 bases and the V segment lost 7 bases, leaving 8 bases of the junction unmatched. Germline V CDR1 and CDR2: MNHEY, SMNVEV (reference sequence). This CDR3 is built from 13 residues. The CDR3 here is CASTLQGAFGYTF. The CDR3 bases are TGTGCCAGCACCCTCCAGGGGGCGTTTGGCTACACCTTC.

This chain uses TRBV5-4 with TRBJ2-2, with a weak D call TRBD2 (6 bases). Trimming removed 1 base at V and 7 bases at J, with 11 bases between. Germline V gene sequence: CDR1 SGHNT, CDR2 YYREEE (reference sequence). The CDR3 is made up of 14 amino acids. CDR3 sequence reads: CASSLRGLGGELFF. DNA for the CDR3: TGTGCCAGCAGCTTGCGGGGGTTGGGCGGGGAGCTGTTTTTT.